These 10 T cell receptor beta chains came from one sample sequenced in a study of CD8+ T cells in alopecia areata. Reverse transcription of extracted RNA yielded cDNA, which provided the sequencing template. Sequencing was performed with immunoSEQ multiplex PCR; in TCRdb, only in-frame clones are kept and a portion is missing. The sample records approximately 150,000 clones, roughly 48% being singletons. The material sequenced was CD4+ T cells sorted from blood. These receptors all stem from a human donor with alopecia areata.

About this clone itself: This sample also contains other DNA sequences that code for the same CDR3. This chain joins TRBV29-1 and TRBJ2-5; tentatively, D is TRBD1 (6 bases). V shed 4 bases and J shed 2 bases, with 8 bases lying between them. Per the germline V gene, CDR1 is SQVTM and CDR2 is ANQGSEA. The CDR3 totals 12 residues. In DNA, the CDR3 is TGCAGCGTTGGGACAGTACAAGAGACCCAGTACTTC. Translation: CSVGTVQETQYF.

A few counts support this clone. The rearrangement uses TRBV20-1 and TRBJ2-3, with unresolved D. The CDR3 length is 10 residues. The germline V gene has CDR1 DFQATT and CDR2 SNEGSKA (reference sequence). V shed 5 bases and J shed 10 bases, with 10 bases lying between them. The CDR3 DNA is TGCAGTGCTGGAGTCAGCTCGCAGTATTTT. This sequence encodes CSAGVSSQYF.

This clone has more than one count but fewer than ten. This chain joins TRBV7-6 and TRBJ1-4; D possibly corresponds to TRBD1 (6 bases). Germline CDR1 and CDR2: SGHVS and FNYEAQ. The CDR3 totals 15 residues. Trimming took off 2 bases at V and 7 bases at J, with 14 bases between the two ends. CDR3 sequence (DNA): TGTGCCAGCAGCTTAACAGGGTCTGCGGCTGAAAAACTGTTTTTT. Translation gives CASSLTGSAAEKLFF.

This clone was detected only a few times. The chain has TRBV29-1 and TRBJ1-2; weak D call: TRBD1 (6 bases). The CDR3 runs 14 residues. Germline V gives CDR1 SQVTM, CDR2 ANQGSEA. V was clipped by 6 bases and J by 5 bases, with 19 bases between them. The CDR3 sequence is CSVFGSGTSYGYTF. The CDR3 coding sequence is TGCAGCGTGTTTGGATCCGGGACATCGTATGGCTACACCTTC.

The J gene is TRBJ1-1, the V gene TRBV5-4; a possible D gene is TRBD1 (5 bases). V was pared by 0 bases and J by 4 bases, with 16 bases between. CDR3 length equals 16 residues. Germline values: CDR1 SGHNT, CDR2 YYREEE (reference sequence). The CDR3 is CASSLGGDGAGTEAFF. The CDR3 DNA sequence: TGTGCCAGCAGCTTGGGCGGTGACGGGGCGGGCACTGAAGCTTTCTTT.

A few counts support this clone. The V and J genes are TRBV7-2 and TRBJ2-7; either TRBD1 or TRBD2 may supply D (6 bases each). V lost 1 base and J 2 bases, leaving 9 bases between the germline ends. The CDR3 contains 14 residues. Germline assignment: CDR1 SGHTA and CDR2 FQGNSA. The CDR3, as DNA: TGTGCCAGCAGCTTAGAAGGGGGGACCTACGAGCAGTACTTC. It codes for CASSLEGGTYEQYF.

This clone was detected only a few times. The chain uses TRBV19 and TRBJ2-7; D remains unclear. Trimming took off 4 bases at V and 1 base at J, with 5 bases between the two ends. This CDR3 region has 12 residues. The V gene's germline CDR1 is LNHDA and CDR2 SQIVND (reference sequence). The CDR3 region has the DNA TGTGCCAGTAGTAATCCGTCCTACGAGCAGTACTTC. It yields the protein CASSNPSYEQYF.

This clone was counted between two and nine times. The chain combines TRBV10-3 with TRBJ2-7; D gene ambiguous. Germline loops: CDR1 ENHRY, CDR2 SYGVKD. CDR3 length: 15 amino acids. The V end was cut by 3 bases, the J end by 4 bases, with 16 bases between. DNA for the CDR3: TGTGCCATCAGTGATCAAGTTACCGGATTTTACGAGCAGTACTTC. This codes for CAISDQVTGFYEQYF.

The V call is TRBV30, the J call TRBJ1-2, with D possibly being TRBD1 (5 bases). CDR3 size: 13 residues. Germline lookup yields CDR1 GTSNPN and CDR2 SVGIG (reference sequence). Deletions cut 3 bases from V and 4 bases from J, with 12 bases between. The CDR3 here is CAWSAAGGYGYTF. As DNA, the CDR3 is TGTGCCTGGAGCGCTGCGGGGGGCTATGGCTACACCTTC. The full variable domain, its missing parts supplied by reference TRBV30 and TRBJ1-2, is SQTIHQWPATLVQPVGSPLSLECTVEGTSNPNLYWYRQAAGRGLQLLFYSVGIGQISSEVPQNLSASRPQDRQFILSSKKLLLSDSGFYLCAWSAAGGYGYTFGSGTRLTVV.

This rearrangement joins TRBV5-1 to TRBJ2-2; D gene uncertain. V lost 0 bases, J lost 2 bases, and 8 bases lay in between. This CDR3 contains 15 residues. Germline lookup yields CDR1 SGHRS and CDR2 YFSETQ. CDR3 amino acids: CASSLDAVNTGELFF. The CDR3 DNA is TGCGCCAGCAGCTTGGATGCAGTCAACACCGGGGAGCTGTTTTTT.